This passage covers 25 T cell receptor beta chains from one sample sequenced in a study of T-cell reconstitution after alpha-beta-depleted transplantation in children. The TCRbeta library incorporated unique molecular identifiers. TCRdb ran MiXCR on the PCR reads and lists one entry per CDR3 protein. The sample gives about 400,000 distinct CDR3 sequences, roughly 22% of which show up once; 3.8% is in the top ten. The source material was PBMCs from the stem cell graft donor, sampled from the stem cell graft. These receptors were taken from a human donor who donated a stem cell graft to a child with acute myeloid leukemia.

The rearrangement links TRBV4-2 to TRBJ2-7; D is ambiguous. The germline CDR1 and CDR2 sequences are LGHNA and YNFKEQ. The CDR3 covers 14 residues. V lost 0 bases and J lost 3, with 9 bases in between. The CDR3: CASSQDLWNYEQYF. CDR3 bases: TGTGCCAGCAGCCAAGATTTGTGGAACTACGAGCAGTACTTC.

The rearrangement uses TRBV6-7 and TRBJ1-1; the match to TRBD1 covers 8 bases. TRBV6-7 is treated as an ORF (open reading frame) with a function not yet certain. The J segment lost 5 bases and the V segment lost 3 bases, leaving 11 bases of the junction unmatched. The length of the CDR3 is 16 residues. The CDR3 loop is CASSYGTRGRGTEAFF. CDR3 bases: TGTGCCAGCAGTTATGGTACCAGGGGGCGGGGGACTGAAGCTTTCTTT.

This clonotype was detected only a few times. This chain connects TRBV4-2 to TRBJ2-7; 7 nucleotides align to TRBD1. The CDR3 length is 15 residues. The V and J ends lost 4 bases and 0 bases, in that order; junction bases with no gene match: 6. Germline V CDR1 and CDR2: LGHNA, YNFKEQ. The chain's CDR3 is CASSLGQESSYEQYF. For the CDR3, the DNA is TGTGCCAGCAGCCTAGGACAGGAAAGCTCCTACGAGCAGTACTTC.

This sequence joins TRBV20-1 and TRBJ2-3; the D gene is possibly TRBD1 (5 bases). From germline, CDR1 is DFQATT and CDR2 SNEGSKA (reference sequence). The CDR3 extends over 12 amino acids. V dropped 6 bases and J dropped 0 bases, with 7 bases sitting between them. CDR3 DNA: TGCAGTGCAAGACAGAGCACAGATACGCAGTATTTT. Amino acid sequence: CSARQSTDTQYF.

This clonotype was counted a few times. This chain uses TRBV12-3 or TRBV12-4 with TRBJ2-5; possibly TRBD2 for D (6 bases). With 5 bases removed from V and 5 bases from J, the gap between germline ends came to 21 bases. The CDR3 sequence is 16 residues long. The CDR3 loop is CASSRAAVEGRETQYF. The CDR3 DNA reads as TGTGCCAGCAGTCGGGCAGCAGTGGAGGGCCGGGAGACCCAGTACTTC.

The gene calls are TRBV24-1 and TRBJ1-4; weak D call: TRBD1 (5 bases). The CDR3 totals 18 residues. Trimming cost V 5 bases and J 2 bases, with 20 bases left between them. In germline, CDR1 is KGHDR, CDR2 SFDVKD. The CDR3 sequence: CATSANPRGYRTNEKLFF. In DNA, the CDR3 is TGTGCCACCAGTGCCAACCCACGGGGGTATCGGACTAATGAAAAACTGTTTTTT.

This clonotype was found many times. V gene TRBV2 combines with J gene TRBJ2-1; 7 bases are a match to TRBD1. CDR3 size: 15 residues. With 7 bases clipped from V and 5 bases from J, the junction kept 11 bases outside the gene matches. Germline V gives CDR1 SNHLY, CDR2 FYNNEI. The CDR3 coding sequence is TGTGCCAGCATAACCGGGACAGAGACTAACAATGAGCAGTTCTTC. Encoded protein: CASITGTETNNEQFF.

V and J are TRBV7-2 and TRBJ1-3; 9 nucleotides line up with TRBD1. The V gene's germline CDR1 is SGHTA and CDR2 FQGNSA. V trimming: 5 bases; J trimming: 0 bases; junction bases outside the gene matches: 8. This CDR3 has 17 residues. The CDR3 DNA follows: TGTGCCAGCAGCCCTCGGACAGGGGACCCCTCTGGAAACACCATATATTTT. Translation: CASSPRTGDPSGNTIYF.

This sequence joins TRBV12-3 or TRBV12-4 and TRBJ1-1; 9 nucleotides agree with TRBD1. This CDR3 is built from 15 residues. Trimming cost V 3 bases and J 5 bases; bases outside gene matches: 7. The CDR3 sequence is CASSFPGQGRTEAFF. CDR3 coding DNA: TGTGCCAGCAGTTTCCCCGGACAGGGGAGGACTGAAGCTTTCTTT.

There are a few counts of this clonotype. The chain employs TRBV12-3 or TRBV12-4 and TRBJ1-1; possibly TRBD1 for D (6 bases). V lost 3 bases to trimming and J lost 3 bases, with 14 bases between them. The CDR3 length is 15 residues. The CDR3 sequence: CASSLRGRGHTEAFF. CDR3 DNA sequence: TGTGCCAGCAGTTTGAGGGGCAGGGGACACACTGAAGCTTTCTTT.

The V and J genes are TRBV10-1 and TRBJ2-7, with D perhaps TRBD2 (7 bases). Per germline, CDR1 WNHNN and CDR2 SYGVQD (reference sequence). The CDR3 is 16 amino acids. V was clipped by 3 bases and J by 5 bases, with 20 bases between them. This CDR3 reads CASSDPGEGRNDEQYF. DNA for the CDR3: TGCGCCAGCAGTGATCCAGGGGAGGGAAGGAATGACGAGCAGTACTTC.

There are many counts of this clonotype. The chain couples TRBV20-1 to TRBJ2-7; the D is unclear. Germline lookup yields CDR1 DFQATT and CDR2 SNEGSKA (reference sequence). With 3 bases removed from V and 2 bases from J, the gap between germline ends came to 5 bases. CDR3 size: 11 residues. CDR3 DNA: TGCAGTGCTAGCGTGCCCTACGAGCAGTACTTC. Its translation is CSASVPYEQYF.

This clonotype was observed at least ten times. The DNA for the CDR3 is TGCAGTGCTCCCCCGCCCCTCGATACGCAGTATTTT. This gives the protein CSAPPPLDTQYF. This chain uses TRBV20-1 with TRBJ2-3; D is undetermined. Germline lookup yields CDR1 DFQATT and CDR2 SNEGSKA (reference sequence). This CDR3 comprises 12 residues. The V and J ends lost 5 bases and 6 bases respectively, with 12 bases between them.

This clonotype was recorded at least ten times. The chain couples TRBV4-2 to TRBJ2-5, with D tentatively TRBD1 (6 bases). The CDR3 extends over 15 amino acids. Germline V gene lookup returns CDR1 LGHNA and CDR2 YNFKEQ. Trimming stripped 3 bases from V and 2 bases from J, with 13 bases between. CDR3 sequence reads: CASSQGTNPQETQYF. CDR3 coding DNA: TGTGCCAGCAGCCAGGGGACAAACCCACAAGAGACCCAGTACTTC.

V is TRBV20-1 and J is TRBJ2-5; 9 bases are a match to TRBD2. CDR3 length equals 13 residues. V gave up 6 bases and J gave up 5 bases; unmatched junction bases: 7. Per the germline V gene, CDR1 is DFQATT and CDR2 is SNEGSKA (reference sequence). CDR3 protein: CSAAESGRETQYF. CDR3 nucleotides: TGCAGTGCGGCCGAAAGCGGGAGGGAGACCCAGTACTTC.

The sample holds many counts of this clonotype. The gene calls are TRBV20-1 and TRBJ2-7; D might be TRBD2 (6 bases). V was cut by 6 bases and J by 6 bases, with 18 bases left in between. The CDR3 totals 13 residues. CDR1 is DFQATT, CDR2 SNEGSKA, per germline (reference sequence). CDR3 sequence (DNA): TGCAGTGCCAAAAGAGGAGGAGGGCCCGAGCAGTACTTC. As protein: CSAKRGGGPEQYF.

This clonotype was recorded at least ten times. The V gene is TRBV12-3 or TRBV12-4, the J gene TRBJ2-3, with D possibly TRBD2 on 6 matching bases. Deletions cut 7 bases from V and 4 bases from J, with 12 bases between. This CDR3 comprises 13 residues. The CDR3 here is CASTAVAADTQYF. In DNA, the CDR3 is TGTGCCAGCACCGCCGTAGCGGCAGATACGCAGTATTTT.

The chain has TRBV4-1 and TRBJ2-5, with a possible D match to TRBD1 (5 bases). CDR1 is MGHRA, CDR2 YSYEKL, per germline. The CDR3 has 14 amino acids. The V end was cut by 1 base, the J end by 3 bases, with 9 bases between. CDR3 in amino acids: CASSQVGQEETQYF. For the CDR3, the DNA is TGCGCCAGCAGCCAAGTTGGACAAGAAGAGACCCAGTACTTC.

The V and J genes are TRBV5-1 and TRBJ2-7; D tentatively fits TRBD1 or TRBD2 (5 bases each). V dropped 4 bases and J dropped 2 bases, with 13 bases sitting between them. CDR3 length equals 14 residues. Germline lookup yields CDR1 SGHRS and CDR2 YFSETQ. CDR3 sequence (DNA): TGCGCCAGCAGCATTGGGGACCTGACCTACGAGCAGTACTTC. Amino acids: CASSIGDLTYEQYF.

The CDR3 bases are TGTGCCACCAGTCAACAGGGAAAAACTGAAGCTTTCTTT. Its protein product is CATSQQGKTEAFF. The chain carries TRBV24-1 and TRBJ1-1; a weak D match, TRBD1 (6 bases). Germline V CDR1 and CDR2: KGHDR, SFDVKD. The CDR3 has 13 amino acids. V was shortened by 6 bases and J by 5 bases, with 12 bases between the two germline ends.

This clonotype was counted only a few times. The genes are TRBV5-1 and TRBJ1-4; D not certain. V lost 4 bases and J lost 6, with 10 bases in between. There are 13 residues in the CDR3. Germline CDR1 is SGHRS and CDR2 is YFSETQ. CDR3 in amino acids: CASSPPGDEKLFF. For the CDR3, the DNA is TGCGCCAGCAGCCCTCCAGGAGATGAAAAACTGTTTTTT.

The sample holds a few counts of this clonotype. The rearrangement uses TRBV5-1 and TRBJ2-7; D not resolved. CDR1 is SGHRS, CDR2 YFSETQ, per germline. Trimming cost V 1 base and J 3 bases, with 8 bases left between them. The CDR3 is 13 residues long. CDR3 region: CASSLQVDYEQYF. In nucleotides, the CDR3 is TGCGCCAGCAGCTTGCAAGTCGACTACGAGCAGTACTTC.

In its sample, this clonotype was seen a few times. The V call is TRBV4-1, the J call TRBJ1-5; D is perhaps TRBD1 (5 bases). V was cut by 3 bases and J by 11 bases, with 17 bases left in between. Germline V CDR1 and CDR2: MGHRA, YSYEKL. This CDR3 has 14 residues. CDR3 sequence (DNA): TGCGCCAGCAGCCATGCCGGGACCCCGAGGGCCCAGCATTTT. This encodes CASSHAGTPRAQHF.

The sample holds a few counts of this clonotype. The V and J genes are TRBV10-2 and TRBJ2-7; 8 positions match TRBD2. This CDR3 is built from 13 residues. Per the germline V gene, CDR1 is WSHSY and CDR2 is SAAADI. J was trimmed by 5 bases and V by 6 bases; bases with no gene match: 6. Written as DNA, the CDR3 is TGCGCCAGCAGACCAGCGGGAGCGGACGAGCAGTACTTC. It translates to CASRPAGADEQYF.

The chain employs TRBV19 and TRBJ2-7; 13 bases are shared with TRBD2. The trim removed 10 bases at V and 0 bases at J, leaving 6 bases unmatched. In germline, CDR1 is LNHDA, CDR2 SQIVND (reference sequence). This CDR3 has 15 residues. The CDR3 spells CATSGTSGNSYEQYF. Here the CDR3 DNA reads TGTGCCACATCCGGGACTAGCGGGAACTCCTACGAGCAGTACTTC.